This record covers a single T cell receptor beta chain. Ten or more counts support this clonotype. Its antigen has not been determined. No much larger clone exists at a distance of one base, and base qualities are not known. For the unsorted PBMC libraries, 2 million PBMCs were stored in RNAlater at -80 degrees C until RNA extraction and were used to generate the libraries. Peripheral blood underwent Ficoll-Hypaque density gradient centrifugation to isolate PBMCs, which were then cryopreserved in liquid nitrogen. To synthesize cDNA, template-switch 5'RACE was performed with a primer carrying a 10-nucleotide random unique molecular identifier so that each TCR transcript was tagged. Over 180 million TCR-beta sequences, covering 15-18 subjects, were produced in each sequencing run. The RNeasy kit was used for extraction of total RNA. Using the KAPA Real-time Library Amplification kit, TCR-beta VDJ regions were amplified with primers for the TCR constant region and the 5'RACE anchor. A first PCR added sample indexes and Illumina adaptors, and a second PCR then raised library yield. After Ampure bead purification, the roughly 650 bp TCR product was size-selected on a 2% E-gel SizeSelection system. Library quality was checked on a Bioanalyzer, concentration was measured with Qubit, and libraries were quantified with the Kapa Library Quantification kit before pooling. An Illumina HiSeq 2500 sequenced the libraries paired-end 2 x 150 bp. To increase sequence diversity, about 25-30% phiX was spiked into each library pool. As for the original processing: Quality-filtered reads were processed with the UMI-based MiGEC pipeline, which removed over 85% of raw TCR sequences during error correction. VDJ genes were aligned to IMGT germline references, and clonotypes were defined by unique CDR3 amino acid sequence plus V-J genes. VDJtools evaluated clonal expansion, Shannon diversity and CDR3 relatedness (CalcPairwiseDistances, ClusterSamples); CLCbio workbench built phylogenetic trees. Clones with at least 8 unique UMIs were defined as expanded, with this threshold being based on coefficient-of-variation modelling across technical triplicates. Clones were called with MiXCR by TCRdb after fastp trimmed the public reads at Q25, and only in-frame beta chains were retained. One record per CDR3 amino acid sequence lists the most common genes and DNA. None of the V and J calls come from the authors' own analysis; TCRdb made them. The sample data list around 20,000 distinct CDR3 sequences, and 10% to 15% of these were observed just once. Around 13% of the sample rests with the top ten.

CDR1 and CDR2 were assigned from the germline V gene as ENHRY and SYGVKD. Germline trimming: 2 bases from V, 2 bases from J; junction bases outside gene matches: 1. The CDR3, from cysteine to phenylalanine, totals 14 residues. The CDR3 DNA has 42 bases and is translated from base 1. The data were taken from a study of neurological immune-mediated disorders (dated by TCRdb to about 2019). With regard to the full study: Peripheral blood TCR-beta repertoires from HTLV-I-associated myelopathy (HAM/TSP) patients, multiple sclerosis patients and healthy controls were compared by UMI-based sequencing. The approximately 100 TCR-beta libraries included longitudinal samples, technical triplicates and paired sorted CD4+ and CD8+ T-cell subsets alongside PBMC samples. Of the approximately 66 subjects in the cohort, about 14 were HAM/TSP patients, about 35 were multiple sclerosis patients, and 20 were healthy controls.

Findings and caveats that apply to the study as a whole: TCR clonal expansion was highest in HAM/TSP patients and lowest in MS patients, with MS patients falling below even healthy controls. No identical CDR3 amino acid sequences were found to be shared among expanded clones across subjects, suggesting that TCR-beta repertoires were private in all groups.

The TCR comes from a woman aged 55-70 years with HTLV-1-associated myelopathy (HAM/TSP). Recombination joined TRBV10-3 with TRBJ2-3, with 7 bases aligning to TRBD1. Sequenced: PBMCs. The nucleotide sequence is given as TGTGCCATCAGTGAGGGACAGGACACAGATACGCAGTATTTT. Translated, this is CAISEGQDTDTQYF.